The source of this T cell receptor beta chain is a study of technical replicates of blood from four donors. The germline V and J ends were trimmed by 5 bases and 0 bases, with 13 bases remaining between them. Germline CDR1 and CDR2: SGHVS and FQNEAQ. CDR3 size: 16 residues. In its sample, this clone was seen a few times. Produced via immunoSEQ multiplex PCR; TCRdb's table is partial and in-frame only. The table records fewer than 70,000 clones, 86% of them present only once. This clonotype originated in a human donor in good health. Some clones in this sample may be carry-over from other donors' samples. The chain links TRBV7-8 to TRBJ2-2; D might be TRBD1 (5 bases). Sequenced: PBMCs. The CDR3 region is CASSPWTPANTGELFF. CDR3 DNA: TGTGCCAGCAGCCCCTGGACACCCGCGAACACCGGGGAGCTGTTTTTT.